Sequencing of this T cell receptor beta chain was carried out in a study of shared clonotypes between healthy human individuals (TCRdb year 2020). About the full investigation: The cohort included a few men and two women between 18 and 49 years of age. Per donor, three plates each were used for CD4 naive and CD4 memory, two for CD8 naive, and one for CD8 memory. Blood TCR repertoires of about 5 healthy adults were deeply sequenced to estimate repertoire size and the extent of clonotype sharing between individuals. Different laboratories and diverse techniques were used to prepare libraries and sequence TCR repertoires, to increase sequencing depth and limit assay-specific biases. Per donor, leukapheresis produced somewhere between about 0.94 and 9 billion PBMCs.

TCR CDR3 regions were amplified from genomic DNA by multiplex PCR using the deep immunoSEQ assay. Genomic DNA extracted from each cell subset was distributed evenly over all wells of several immunoSEQ 96-well plates, and each plate served as one replicate. For sorted subsets, about 200 ng genomic DNA, equal to 30,000 or so T cell genomes, was loaded into each replicate PCR. Purified libraries were measured with a Qubit 3.0 fluorometer, size-checked on a Bioanalyzer 2100, and measured again with the KAPA Library Quantification kit. A separate single-read 150-cycle Illumina NextSeq 550 flow cell was used to sequence each immunoSEQ 96-well plate. Under the source paper's analysis protocol: The immunoSEQ output contained only junctional sequences without quality scores, so filtering could not match that applied to full-length reads. To assign V/J genes and CDR3, sequences were annotated against IMGT germline references using PyIR, a Python wrapper for IgBLAST v1.9. Reads were removed for weak V/J assignments (E-value above 1e-6), missing CDR3, stop codons, out-of-frame junctions, or ambiguous translated residues. V3J clonotypes were defined as sequences sharing the same inferred V gene, J gene, and CDR3 amino acid sequence. Percentage overlap between repertoires was computed as shared unique clonotypes divided by the size of the smaller repertoire. Repertoire richness was assessed with RTK rarefaction, the Chao1 estimator, and Recon v2.1 estimates of unobserved clonotypes. Generation probabilities were computed with OLGA for all TCRbeta clonotypes obtained by the gDNA method from several donors. TCRdb retrieved this table from immuneACCESS and kept in-frame rearrangements only. Not all clones are present; in checked studies, unresolved V genes account for under half, and no reason is known for the remainder. V and J calls and clone size are those listed in that table; D and trimming were worked out from the DNA. The sample data list hundreds of thousands of clones, and about 96% of these were observed just once. In total, the top ten clones hold approximately 0.1% of the sample.

CD8 naive samples consisted of CD45RO-negative cells that were positively selected for CCR7, yielding a CD45RA+CCR7+ population without TemRA cells. The donors were healthy, HIV-negative adults who had no recently reported acute infections or vaccinations. Every donor was a Caucasian adult living in Nashville, Tennessee, USA. Blood was obtained by leukapheresis, after which PBMCs were separated by Ficoll-Histopaque density gradient centrifugation and cryopreserved in liquid nitrogen vapor phase. Purity and quantity of every magnetically sorted T cell population were checked by analytical flow cytometry. Each sorted fraction had its genomic DNA isolated and then quantified by UV absorbance on a Nanodrop 2000c. CDR1 and CDR2, per the germline V gene, are SGDLS and YYNGEE. The junction carries 7 bases between V and J, which are trimmed by 0 bases and 0 bases respectively. From cysteine to phenylalanine, the CDR3 is 14 amino acids long. Just the 42-base CDR3 DNA is kept, in frame starting at base 1.

Note on this clone: There is no known antigen for this receptor. The sample holds no much larger clone one base away, and base qualities are not on file. At the DNA level, this CDR3 is encoded by other sequences in the same sample as well.

Results the study describes overall, beyond this receptor: The small number of donors limited the genetic and exposure-history diversity represented. Incomplete sequencing was indicated by rarefaction of sorted-subset datasets, despite the large sequencing depth. Sharing across several donors was observed for about 5% of naive CD4, over 3% of naive CD8, 2.3% of memory CD4, and around 0.42% of memory CD8 clonotypes. Compared with non-shared clonotypes, clonotypes shared by all four sorted-subset donors had higher generation probabilities. Naive subsets generally had larger estimated clonotype richness than memory subsets did. Sampling was restricted to blood, and TCR repertoires in tissue are likely to differ from TCR repertoires in blood. Pairwise subsampling led to the expectation that sequencing depth would affect the degree of clonotype sharing among donors.

The clonotype originates from a woman aged 25 to 39 in good health. The sample consisted of naive CD8+ T cells sorted from blood. The cell subset or site label on this specimen signifies: CD45RA+CCR7+. Recombination joined TRBV9 with TRBJ2-7; the D gene lacks a confident call. The bases are TGTGCCAGCAGCGTAGACCGCAGCTCCTACGAGCAGTACTTC. Translation gives CASSVDRSSYEQYF.